The next 15 T cell receptor beta chains were all read from a single sample in a study of CD4 T cells in relation to SARS-CoV-2 and coronaviruses. TCRdb's copy holds only in-frame clones and misses some; the assay was immunoSEQ multiplex PCR. The sample comprises about 22,000 clones, roughly 73% of which are singletons, and about a sixth rests with the top ten. Antigens for these TCRs are unknown. Before the COVID-19 pandemic, during about 2010-2018, CD4+ T cells were taken from unexposed donors. Isolation of CD4+ T cells took place after roughly nine days in culture. The material sequenced was CD4+ T cells from PBMCs, cultured in vitro. Receptor source: a human donor in good health.

The CDR3 spells CASSFLAGGSRQYKGQFF. CDR3 sequence (DNA): TGCGCCAGCAGCTTCCTAGCGGGAGGGAGTAGGCAATATAAAGGGCAGTTCTTC. The J gene is TRBJ2-1, the V gene TRBV5-1, with 12 bases identical to TRBD2. The CDR3 has 18 residues. The V segment lost 2 bases and the J segment 12 bases; nucleotides outside the gene matches: 18. Germline V gene sequence: CDR1 SGHRS, CDR2 YFSETQ.

A few counts support this clone. The chain couples TRBV2 to TRBJ2-1; D gene unclear. Germline V lookup: CDR1 SNHLY, CDR2 FYNNEI. The CDR3 is 14 residues long. The V gene lost 3 bases and the J gene lost 1 base, with 7 bases spanning the gap. DNA of the CDR3: TGTGCCAGCAGTGAGGAGCTTTCCTACAATGAGCAGTTCTTC. Translating gives CASSEELSYNEQFF.

The rearrangement joins TRBV19 to TRBJ2-7; the D call may be TRBD1 or TRBD2 (6 bases each). This CDR3 comprises 15 residues. CDR1 and CDR2 from the germline V gene are LNHDA and SQIVND (reference sequence). V shed 6 bases and J shed 2 bases, with 17 bases lying between them. This chain's CDR3 is CASRLNGGDTYEQYF. Here the CDR3 DNA reads TGTGCCAGTAGGTTAAACGGCGGGGACACCTACGAGCAGTACTTC.

This clone was seen a few times. A junction end diverges from the germline sequence, so it may reflect a read error. This rearrangement joins TRBV6-1 to TRBJ2-7, with D maybe TRBD1 (5 bases). The CDR3 extends over 14 amino acids. The germline CDR1 and CDR2 sequences are MNHNS and SASEGT. DNA of the CDR3: TGTGCCAGCAGGGAAGGGATAGGGGATTCCGAGCAGTACTTC. Amino acids: CASREGIGDSEQYF.

The J gene is TRBJ1-2, the V gene TRBV28; the match to TRBD1 covers 9 bases. The CDR3 extends over 14 amino acids. V shed 7 bases and J 3 bases; nucleotides not matched to a gene: 6. CDR1 is MDHEN, CDR2 SYDVKM, per germline. The CDR3 protein is CASNRQGGDYGYTF. The CDR3 nucleotides read TGTGCCAGCAATCGACAGGGGGGCGACTATGGCTACACCTTC.

V and J are TRBV5-7 and TRBJ2-3; D gene uncertain. TRBV5-7 is an ORF, and what it does is uncertain. V gave up 4 bases and J gave up 7 bases, with 13 bases separating them. The CDR3 totals 13 residues. CDR3 nucleotide sequence: TGTGCCAGCAGCCTGGAGTGGCGCCATACGCAGTATTTT. Encoded protein: CASSLEWRHTQYF.

This clone has a single count. The J gene is TRBJ2-1, the V gene TRBV5-1; possibly TRBD1 for D (6 bases). CDR3 size: 15 residues. V gave up 0 bases and J gave up 4 bases, with 11 bases separating them. Germline V CDR1 and CDR2: SGHRS, YFSETQ. DNA of the CDR3: TGCGCCAGCAGCTTGGGGGACACGTCTTACAATGAGCAGTTCTTC. It is translated as CASSLGDTSYNEQFF.

This clone showed up just once. The chain has TRBV4-2 and TRBJ2-7; no definite D call. The CDR3 is 13 residues long. CDR1 LGHNA and CDR2 YNFKEQ come from the germline V gene. V lost 1 base and J 0 bases, leaving 4 bases between the germline ends. In nucleotides, the CDR3 is TGTGCCAGCAGCCAAGTGGGCTCCTACGAGCAGTACTTC. This codes for CASSQVGSYEQYF.

The V call is TRBV7-9, the J call TRBJ2-3; no clear D. CDR1 is SEHNR, CDR2 FQNEAQ, per germline (reference sequence). The V gene lost 5 bases and the J gene lost 2 bases, with 5 bases spanning the gap. The CDR3 spans 12 residues. The CDR3 here is CASSPNTDTQYF. Written as DNA, the CDR3 is TGTGCCAGCAGCCCCAACACAGATACGCAGTATTTT.

This chain links TRBV6-4 with TRBJ2-2, with D perhaps assigned TRBD1 or TRBD2 (5 bases each). The CDR3 loop spans 14 amino acids. The V gene lost 0 bases and the J gene lost 3 bases, with 5 bases spanning the gap. Germline V lookup: CDR1 MRHNA, CDR2 SNTAGT. The CDR3 nucleotides read TGTGCCAGCAGTGACTCGGGGGACACCGGGGAGCTGTTTTTT. Protein: CASSDSGDTGELFF.

The V call is TRBV7-3, the J call TRBJ1-1; D remains unclear. Trimming cost V 0 bases and J 0 bases, with 2 bases left between them. This CDR3 is built from 13 residues. Looked up from germline, CDR1 is SGHTA and CDR2 is FQGTGA. In DNA, the CDR3 is TGTGCCAGCAGCTTAACGGTGAACACTGAAGCTTTCTTT. It codes for CASSLTVNTEAFF.

The V call is TRBV5-4, the J call TRBJ1-4; D is possibly TRBD1 (5 bases). This CDR3 has 14 residues. Per the germline V gene, CDR1 is SGHNT and CDR2 is YYREEE (reference sequence). The ends were cut back, 4 bases at V and 6 bases at J, with 13 bases in the middle. CDR3 in amino acids: CASSRGLSDEKLFF. The CDR3 coding sequence is TGTGCCAGCAGCCGGGGACTTTCGGATGAAAAACTGTTTTTT.

This clone was found once. The chain couples TRBV19 to TRBJ2-7; 10 bases agree with TRBD2. The CDR3 spans 16 residues. Germline lookup yields CDR1 LNHDA and CDR2 SQIVND (reference sequence). V was pared by 6 bases and J by 0 bases, with 8 bases of the junction left unmatched. The CDR3 region is CASRQRRTSGSYEQYF. Here the CDR3 DNA reads TGTGCCAGTAGACAACGTCGGACTAGCGGCTCCTACGAGCAGTACTTC.

The chain couples TRBV28 to TRBJ2-4; D possibly uses TRBD1 or TRBD2 (5 bases each). V was trimmed by 7 bases and J by 0 bases, leaving 10 bases between them. The CDR3 spans 14 residues. Germline V lookup: CDR1 MDHEN, CDR2 SYDVKM. This CDR3 is CASTEGLAKNIQYF. Written as DNA, the CDR3 is TGTGCCAGCACCGAGGGGTTAGCCAAAAACATTCAGTACTTC.

This clone was counted only a few times. The gene calls are TRBV5-1 and TRBJ1-2, with D possibly being TRBD1 (5 bases). V lost 3 bases and J lost 7, with 16 bases in between. The CDR3 has 14 residues. Germline V gives CDR1 SGHRS, CDR2 YFSETQ. The CDR3 DNA follows: TGCGCCAGCAGCTCCGGGACGGACGGCTCTGGCTACACCTTC. Translation: CASSSGTDGSGYTF.